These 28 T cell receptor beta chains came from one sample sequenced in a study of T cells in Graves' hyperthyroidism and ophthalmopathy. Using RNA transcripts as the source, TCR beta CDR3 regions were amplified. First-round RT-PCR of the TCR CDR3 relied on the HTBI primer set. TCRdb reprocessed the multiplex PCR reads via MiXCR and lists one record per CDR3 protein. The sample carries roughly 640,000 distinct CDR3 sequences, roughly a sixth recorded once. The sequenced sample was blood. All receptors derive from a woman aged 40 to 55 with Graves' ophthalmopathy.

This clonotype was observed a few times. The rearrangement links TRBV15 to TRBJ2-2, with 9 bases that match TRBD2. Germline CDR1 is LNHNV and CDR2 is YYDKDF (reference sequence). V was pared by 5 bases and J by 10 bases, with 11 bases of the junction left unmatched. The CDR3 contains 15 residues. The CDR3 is CATSGRSGGLKELFF. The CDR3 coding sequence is TGTGCCACCAGCGGCCGAAGCGGGGGGCTTAAGGAGCTGTTTTTT.

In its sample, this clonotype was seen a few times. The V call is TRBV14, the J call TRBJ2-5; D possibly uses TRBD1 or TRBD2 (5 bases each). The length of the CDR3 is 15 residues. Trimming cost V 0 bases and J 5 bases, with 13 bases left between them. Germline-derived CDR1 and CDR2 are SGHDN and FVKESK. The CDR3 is CASSQERWDGETQYF. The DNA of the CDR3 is TGTGCCAGCAGCCAAGAGAGGTGGGACGGCGAGACCCAGTACTTC.

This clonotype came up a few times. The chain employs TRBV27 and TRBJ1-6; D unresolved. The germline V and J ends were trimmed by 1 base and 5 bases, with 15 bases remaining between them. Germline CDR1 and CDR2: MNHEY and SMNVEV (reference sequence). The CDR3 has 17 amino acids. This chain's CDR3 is CASSLYYASADNSPLHF. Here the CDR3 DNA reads TGTGCCAGCAGTTTATATTACGCCTCGGCAGATAATTCACCCCTCCACTTT.

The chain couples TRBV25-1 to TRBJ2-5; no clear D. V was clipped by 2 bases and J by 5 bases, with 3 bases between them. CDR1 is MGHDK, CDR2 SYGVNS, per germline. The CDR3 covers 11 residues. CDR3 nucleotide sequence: TGTGCCAGCAGTGAACTTGAGACCCAGTACTTC. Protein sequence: CASSELETQYF.

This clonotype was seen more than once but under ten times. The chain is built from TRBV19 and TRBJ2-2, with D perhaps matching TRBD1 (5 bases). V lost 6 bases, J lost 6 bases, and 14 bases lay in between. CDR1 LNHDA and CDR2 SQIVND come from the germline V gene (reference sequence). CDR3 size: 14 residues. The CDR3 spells CASRQPDRPGELFF. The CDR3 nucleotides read TGTGCCAGTAGGCAACCCGACAGACCCGGGGAGCTGTTTTTT.

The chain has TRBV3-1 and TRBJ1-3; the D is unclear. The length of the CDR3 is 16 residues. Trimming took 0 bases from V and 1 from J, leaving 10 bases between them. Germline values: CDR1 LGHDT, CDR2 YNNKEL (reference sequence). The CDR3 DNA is TGTGCCAGCAGCCAAGAGTTGAGGGTTTCTGGAAACACCATATATTTT. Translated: CASSQELRVSGNTIYF.

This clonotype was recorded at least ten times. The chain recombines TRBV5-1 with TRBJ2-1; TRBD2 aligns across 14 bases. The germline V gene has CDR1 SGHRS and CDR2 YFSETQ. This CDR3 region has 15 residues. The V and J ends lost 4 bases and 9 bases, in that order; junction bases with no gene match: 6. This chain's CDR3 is CASSADGTSGSEQFF. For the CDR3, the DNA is TGCGCCAGCAGCGCCGATGGGACTAGCGGGAGTGAGCAGTTCTTC.

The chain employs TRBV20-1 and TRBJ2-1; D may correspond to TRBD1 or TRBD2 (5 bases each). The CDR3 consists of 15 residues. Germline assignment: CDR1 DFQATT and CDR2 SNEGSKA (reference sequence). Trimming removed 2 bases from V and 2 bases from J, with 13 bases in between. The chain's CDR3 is CSARTPGRAYNEQFF. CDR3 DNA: TGCAGTGCTAGAACCCCGGGACGGGCCTACAATGAGCAGTTCTTC.

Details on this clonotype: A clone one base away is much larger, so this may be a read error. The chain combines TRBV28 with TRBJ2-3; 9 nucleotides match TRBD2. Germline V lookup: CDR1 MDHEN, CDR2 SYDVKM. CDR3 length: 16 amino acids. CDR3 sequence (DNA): TGTACCAGCAGTGTCACGGGACTAGCCCCCACAGATACGCAGTATTTT. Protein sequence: CTSSVTGLAPTDTQYF.

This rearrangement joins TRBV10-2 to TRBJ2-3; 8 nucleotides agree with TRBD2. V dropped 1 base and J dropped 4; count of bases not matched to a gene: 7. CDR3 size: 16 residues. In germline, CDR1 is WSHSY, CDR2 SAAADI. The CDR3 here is CASSEWVGRAADTQYF. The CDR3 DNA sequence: TGCGCCAGCAGTGAGTGGGTCGGGAGGGCCGCAGATACGCAGTATTTT.

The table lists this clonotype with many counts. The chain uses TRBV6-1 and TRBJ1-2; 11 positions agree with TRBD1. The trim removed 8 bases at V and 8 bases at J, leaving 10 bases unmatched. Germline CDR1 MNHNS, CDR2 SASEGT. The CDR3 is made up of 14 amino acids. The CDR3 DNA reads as TGTGCCAGCTGTCTGGGACAGGGGGTTGACGGCTACACCTTC. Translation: CASCLGQGVDGYTF.

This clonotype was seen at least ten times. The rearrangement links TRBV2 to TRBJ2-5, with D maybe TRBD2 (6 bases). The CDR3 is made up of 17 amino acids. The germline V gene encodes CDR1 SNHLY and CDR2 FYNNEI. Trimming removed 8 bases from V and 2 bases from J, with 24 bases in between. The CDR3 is CASQPGVLMSSQETQYF. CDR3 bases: TGTGCCAGCCAGCCGGGGGTCCTAATGTCGTCACAAGAGACCCAGTACTTC.

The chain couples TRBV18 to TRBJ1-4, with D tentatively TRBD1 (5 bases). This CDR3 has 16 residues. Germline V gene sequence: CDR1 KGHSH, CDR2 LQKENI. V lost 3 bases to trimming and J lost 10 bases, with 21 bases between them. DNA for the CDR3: TGTGCCAGCTCACCGGCTGGGTTAAATGGGGACGGAAAACTGTTTTTT. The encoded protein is CASSPAGLNGDGKLFF.

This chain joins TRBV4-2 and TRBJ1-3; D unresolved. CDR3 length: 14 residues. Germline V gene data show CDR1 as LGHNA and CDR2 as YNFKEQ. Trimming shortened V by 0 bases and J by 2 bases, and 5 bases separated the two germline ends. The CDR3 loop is CASSQELPGNTIYF. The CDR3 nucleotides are TGTGCCAGCAGCCAAGAACTCCCTGGAAACACCATATATTTT.

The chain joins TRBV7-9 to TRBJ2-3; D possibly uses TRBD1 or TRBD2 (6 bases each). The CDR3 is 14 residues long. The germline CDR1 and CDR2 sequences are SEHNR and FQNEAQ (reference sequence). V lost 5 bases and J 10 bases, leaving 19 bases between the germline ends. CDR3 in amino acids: CASSPGAGRTAQYF. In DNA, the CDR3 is TGTGCCAGCAGCCCGGGGGCAGGCAGAACTGCGCAGTATTTT.

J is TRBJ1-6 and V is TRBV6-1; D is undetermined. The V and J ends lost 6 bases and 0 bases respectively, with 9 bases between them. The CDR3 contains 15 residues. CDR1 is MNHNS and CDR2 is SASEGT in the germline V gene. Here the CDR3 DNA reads TGTGCCAGCAGCGACCAGAGCTCCTATAATTCACCCCTCCACTTT. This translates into CASSDQSSYNSPLHF.

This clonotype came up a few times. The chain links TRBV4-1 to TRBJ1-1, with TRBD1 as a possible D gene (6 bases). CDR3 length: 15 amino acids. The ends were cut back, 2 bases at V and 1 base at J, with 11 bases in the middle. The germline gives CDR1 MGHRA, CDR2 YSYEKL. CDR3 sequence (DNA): TGCGCCAGCAGCCAATACATGACAGGGAACACTGAAGCTTTCTTT. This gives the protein CASSQYMTGNTEAFF.

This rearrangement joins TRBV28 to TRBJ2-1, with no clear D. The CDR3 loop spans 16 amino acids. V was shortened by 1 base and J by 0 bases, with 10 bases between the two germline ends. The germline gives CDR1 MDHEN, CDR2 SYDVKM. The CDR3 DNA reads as TGTGCCAGCAGTTTATACTTGACGAGCTCCTACAATGAGCAGTTCTTC. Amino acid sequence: CASSLYLTSSYNEQFF.

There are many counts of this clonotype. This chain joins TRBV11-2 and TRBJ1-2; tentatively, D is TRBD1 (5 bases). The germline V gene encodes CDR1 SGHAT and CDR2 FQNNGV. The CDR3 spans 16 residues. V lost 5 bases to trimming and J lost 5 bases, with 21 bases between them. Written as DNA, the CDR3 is TGTGCCAGCAGCCCCGGGACCGTTAGCTGGGAGTATGGCTACACCTTC. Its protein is CASSPGTVSWEYGYTF.

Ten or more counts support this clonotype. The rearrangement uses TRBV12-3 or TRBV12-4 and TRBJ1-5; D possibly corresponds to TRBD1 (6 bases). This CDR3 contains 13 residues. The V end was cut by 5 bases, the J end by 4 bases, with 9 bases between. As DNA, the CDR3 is TGTGCCAGCAGTCAAAGGGGGAATCAGCCCCAGCATTTT. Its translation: CASSQRGNQPQHF.

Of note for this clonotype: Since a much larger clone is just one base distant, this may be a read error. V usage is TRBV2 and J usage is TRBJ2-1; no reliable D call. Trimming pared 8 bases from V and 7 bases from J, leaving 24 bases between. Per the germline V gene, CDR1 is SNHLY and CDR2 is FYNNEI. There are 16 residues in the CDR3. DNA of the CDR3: TGTGCCAGCTCACGCCCCCCGCGACTTTCTCAGAATGAGCAGTTCTTC. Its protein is CASSRPPRLSQNEQFF.

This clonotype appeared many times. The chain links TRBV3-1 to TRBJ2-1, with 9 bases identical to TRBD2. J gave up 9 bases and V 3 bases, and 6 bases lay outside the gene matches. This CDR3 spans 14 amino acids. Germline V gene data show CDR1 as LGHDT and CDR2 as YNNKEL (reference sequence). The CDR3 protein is CASSQPGLASEQFF. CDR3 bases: TGTGCCAGCAGCCAGCCGGGACTAGCAAGTGAGCAGTTCTTC.

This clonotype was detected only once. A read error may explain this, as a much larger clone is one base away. The CDR3 sequence: CANSPGTGVVETQYF. DNA of the CDR3: TGCGCCAACAGCCCCGGGACAGGAGTAGTAGAGACCCAGTACTTC. The chain is built from TRBV5-1 and TRBJ2-5, with TRBD1 matching 8 bases. CDR3 length equals 15 residues. The germline V gene has CDR1 SGHRS and CDR2 YFSETQ.

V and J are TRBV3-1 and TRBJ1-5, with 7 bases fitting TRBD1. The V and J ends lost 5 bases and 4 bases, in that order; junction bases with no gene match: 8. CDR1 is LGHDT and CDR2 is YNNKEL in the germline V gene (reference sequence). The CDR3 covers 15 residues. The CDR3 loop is CASSLMGTVNQPQHF. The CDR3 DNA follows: TGTGCCAGCAGCTTAATGGGGACAGTAAATCAGCCCCAGCATTTT.

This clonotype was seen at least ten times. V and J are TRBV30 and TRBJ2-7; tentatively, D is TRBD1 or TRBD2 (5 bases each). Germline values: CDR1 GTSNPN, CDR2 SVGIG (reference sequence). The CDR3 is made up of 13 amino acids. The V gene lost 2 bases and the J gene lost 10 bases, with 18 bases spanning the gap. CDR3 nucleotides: TGTGCCTGGAGTATAGAGGGGCCAACGAGTCAGTACTTC. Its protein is CAWSIEGPTSQYF.

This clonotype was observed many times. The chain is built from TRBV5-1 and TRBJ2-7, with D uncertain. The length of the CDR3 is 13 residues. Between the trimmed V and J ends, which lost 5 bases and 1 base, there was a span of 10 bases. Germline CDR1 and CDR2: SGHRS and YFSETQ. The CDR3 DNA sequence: TGCGCCAGCAGGTTGACGGTTTCCTACGAGCAGTACTTC. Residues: CASRLTVSYEQYF.

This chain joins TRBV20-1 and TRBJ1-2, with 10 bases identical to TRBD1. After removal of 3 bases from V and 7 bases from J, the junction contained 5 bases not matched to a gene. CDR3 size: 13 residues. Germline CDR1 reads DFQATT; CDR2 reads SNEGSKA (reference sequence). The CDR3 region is CSARGQGMVGYTF. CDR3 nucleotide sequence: TGCAGTGCTAGGGGACAGGGGATGGTTGGCTACACCTTC.

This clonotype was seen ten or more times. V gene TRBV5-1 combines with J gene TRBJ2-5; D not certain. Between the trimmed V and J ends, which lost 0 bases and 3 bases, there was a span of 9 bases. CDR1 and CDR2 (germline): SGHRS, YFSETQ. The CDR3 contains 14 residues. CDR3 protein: CASSLAGRKETQYF. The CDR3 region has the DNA TGCGCCAGCAGCTTGGCCGGCAGGAAAGAGACCCAGTACTTC. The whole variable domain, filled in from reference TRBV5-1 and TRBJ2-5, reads KAGVTQTPRYLIKTRGQQVTLSCSPISGHRSVSWYQQTPGQGLQFLFEYFSETQRNKGNFPGRFSGRQFSNSRSEMNVSTLELGDSALYLCASSLAGRKETQYFGPGTRLLVL.